The clone carrying this T cell receptor beta chain was found many times. Antigen: not known. Unique molecular identifiers were added to individual cDNA molecules. MiXCR, applied by TCRdb to the 5' RACE reads, yields one record per CDR3 protein. This sample has under 70,000 distinct CDR3 sequences, with around a tenth found just once. This CDR3 contains 20 residues. V was pared by 1 base and J by 2 bases, with 11 bases of the junction left unmatched. Germline V gene lookup returns CDR1 SGHVS and CDR2 FNYEAQ. The data were obtained in a study of early T cells in non-severe SARS-CoV-2 infection. Study details: The sequenced material was bulk RNA from unsorted whole blood, and its chains were unpaired. Findings and limits, study-wide: Matching results from VDJdb favored anti-spike CD8 responses, leaving private and CD4 specificities undetected.

The chain has TRBV7-6 and TRBJ2-2, with 12 bases fitting TRBD2. This sequence originates from an adult who was a healthcare worker with PCR-confirmed SARS-CoV-2 infection or an uninfected control (not recorded which). The sample taken for sequencing was whole blood. The CDR3 sequence: CASSLVPRLAGAINTGELFF. DNA for the CDR3: TGTGCCAGCAGCTTAGTCCCCCGACTAGCGGGAGCAATCAACACCGGGGAGCTGTTTTTT.